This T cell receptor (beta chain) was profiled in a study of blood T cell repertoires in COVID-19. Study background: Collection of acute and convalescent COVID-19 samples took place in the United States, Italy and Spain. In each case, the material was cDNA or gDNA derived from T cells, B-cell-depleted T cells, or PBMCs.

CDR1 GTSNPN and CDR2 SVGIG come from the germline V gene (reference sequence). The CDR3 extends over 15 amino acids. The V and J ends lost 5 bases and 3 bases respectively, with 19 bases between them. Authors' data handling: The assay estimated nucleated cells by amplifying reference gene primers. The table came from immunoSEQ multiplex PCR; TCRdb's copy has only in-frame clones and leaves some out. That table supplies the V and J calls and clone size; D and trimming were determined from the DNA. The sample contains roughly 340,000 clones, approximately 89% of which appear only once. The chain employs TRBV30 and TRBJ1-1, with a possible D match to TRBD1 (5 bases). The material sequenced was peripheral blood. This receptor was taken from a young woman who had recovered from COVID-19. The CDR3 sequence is CAWGRSSGRDTEAFF. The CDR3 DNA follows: TGTGCCTGGGGTCGCTCTTCGGGCAGGGACACTGAAGCTTTCTTT.